The clone carrying this T cell receptor beta chain appeared once. Its antigen is currently unknown. This specimen belongs to a study of T cell responses to AZD1222 COVID-19 vaccine. General study findings and limits: White British ancestry dominated among donors, who included more females, and clonal diversity was possibly underestimated. Two AZD1222 doses significantly raised spike-specific TCR breadth and depth over controls.

The assay was immunoSEQ multiplex PCR, and TCRdb's table has in-frame clones only and misses some. There are 50,000 to 55,000 clones in the sample; roughly 86% occur only once, and roughly 3% lies in the top ten. The CDR3 spans 14 residues. Trimming removed 3 bases at V and 9 bases at J, with 14 bases between. Germline V gene sequence: CDR1 MNHEY, CDR2 SMNVEV (reference sequence). This chain links TRBV27 with TRBJ2-2, with a weak D call TRBD1 (5 bases). The source is an adult who received the AZD1222 COVID-19 vaccine. Sequences were derived from peripheral blood, sampled 28 days after the second AZD1222 dose. The CDR3 loop reads CASSLFRAGRELFF. Written as DNA, the CDR3 is TGTGCCAGCAGTTTGTTCAGGGCCGGCAGGGAGCTGTTTTTT.